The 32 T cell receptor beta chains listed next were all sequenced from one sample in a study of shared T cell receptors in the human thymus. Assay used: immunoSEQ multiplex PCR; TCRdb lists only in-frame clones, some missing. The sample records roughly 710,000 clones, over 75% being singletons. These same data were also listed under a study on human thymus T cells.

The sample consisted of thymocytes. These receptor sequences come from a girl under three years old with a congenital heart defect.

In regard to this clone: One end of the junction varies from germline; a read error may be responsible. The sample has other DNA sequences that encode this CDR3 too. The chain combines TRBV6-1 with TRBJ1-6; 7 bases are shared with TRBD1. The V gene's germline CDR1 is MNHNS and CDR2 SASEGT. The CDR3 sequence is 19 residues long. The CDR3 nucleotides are TGTGCCAGCAGTGTGGGGCGGAGGGGGCCCCCCCCTTATAATTCCCCCCTCCACTTT. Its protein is CASSVGRRGPPPYNSPLHF.

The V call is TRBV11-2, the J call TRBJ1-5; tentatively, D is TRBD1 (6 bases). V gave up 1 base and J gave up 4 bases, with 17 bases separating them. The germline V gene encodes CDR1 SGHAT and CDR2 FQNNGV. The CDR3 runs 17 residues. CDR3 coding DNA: TGTGCCAGCAGCTTAGCCGGACAGCGGGGGAGTAATCAGCCCCAGCATTTT. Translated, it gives CASSLAGQRGSNQPQHF.

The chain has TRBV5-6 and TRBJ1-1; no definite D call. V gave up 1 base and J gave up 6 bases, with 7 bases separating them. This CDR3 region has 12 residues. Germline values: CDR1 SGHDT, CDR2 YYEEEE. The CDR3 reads CASSLMGAEAFF. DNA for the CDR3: TGTGCCAGCAGCTTGATGGGAGCTGAAGCTTTCTTT.

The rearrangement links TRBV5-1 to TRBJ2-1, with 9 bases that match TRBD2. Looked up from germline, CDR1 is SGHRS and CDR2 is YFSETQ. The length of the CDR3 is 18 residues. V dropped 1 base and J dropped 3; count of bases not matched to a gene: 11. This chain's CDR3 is CASSLITRSGGLYNEQFF. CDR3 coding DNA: TGCGCCAGCAGCTTGATTACGCGGAGCGGGGGGCTCTACAATGAGCAGTTCTTC.

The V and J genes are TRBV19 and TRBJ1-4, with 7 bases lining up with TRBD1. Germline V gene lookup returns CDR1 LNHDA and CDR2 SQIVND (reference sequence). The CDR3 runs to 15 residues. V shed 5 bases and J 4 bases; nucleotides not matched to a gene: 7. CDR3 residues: CASSLNRDSNEKLFF. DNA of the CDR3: TGTGCCAGTAGTTTGAACCGGGACAGTAATGAAAAACTGTTTTTT.

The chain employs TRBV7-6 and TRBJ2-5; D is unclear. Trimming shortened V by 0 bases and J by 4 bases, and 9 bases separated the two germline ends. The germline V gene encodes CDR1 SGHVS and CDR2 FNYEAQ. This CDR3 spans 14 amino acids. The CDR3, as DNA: TGTGCCAGCAGCTTAGCGGTACAATCAGAGACCCAGTACTTC. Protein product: CASSLAVQSETQYF.

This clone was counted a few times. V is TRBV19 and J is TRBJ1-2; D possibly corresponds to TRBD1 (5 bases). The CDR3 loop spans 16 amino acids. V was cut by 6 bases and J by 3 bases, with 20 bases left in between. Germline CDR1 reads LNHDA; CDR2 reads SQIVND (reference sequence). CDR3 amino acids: CASRRGRGFWHYGYTF. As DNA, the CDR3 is TGTGCCAGTAGGAGGGGCCGGGGGTTTTGGCACTATGGCTACACCTTC.

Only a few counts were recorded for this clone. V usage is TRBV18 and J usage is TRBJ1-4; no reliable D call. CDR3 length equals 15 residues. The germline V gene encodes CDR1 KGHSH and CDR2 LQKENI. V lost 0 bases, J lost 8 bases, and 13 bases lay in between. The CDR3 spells CASSPPMLEREKLFF. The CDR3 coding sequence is TGTGCCAGCTCACCACCGATGCTGGAGAGGGAAAAACTGTTTTTT.

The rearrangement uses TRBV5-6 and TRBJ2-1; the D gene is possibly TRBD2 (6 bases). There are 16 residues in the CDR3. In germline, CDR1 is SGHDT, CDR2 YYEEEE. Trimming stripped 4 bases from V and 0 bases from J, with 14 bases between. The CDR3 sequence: CASSPNRGSSYNEQFF. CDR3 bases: TGTGCCAGCAGCCCTAATCGGGGGAGCTCCTACAATGAGCAGTTCTTC.

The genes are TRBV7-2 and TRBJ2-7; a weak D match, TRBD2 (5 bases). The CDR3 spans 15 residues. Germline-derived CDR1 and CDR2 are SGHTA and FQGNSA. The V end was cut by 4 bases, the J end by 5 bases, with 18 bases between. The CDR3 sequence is CASSWTGFIEDEQYF. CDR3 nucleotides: TGTGCCAGCAGCTGGACTGGATTTATTGAAGACGAGCAGTACTTC.

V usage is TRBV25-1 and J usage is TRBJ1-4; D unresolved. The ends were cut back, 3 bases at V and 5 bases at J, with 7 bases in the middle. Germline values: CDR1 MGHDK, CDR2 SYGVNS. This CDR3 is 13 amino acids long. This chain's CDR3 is CASSDGENEKLFF. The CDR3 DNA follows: TGTGCCAGCAGTGACGGAGAGAATGAAAAACTGTTTTTT.

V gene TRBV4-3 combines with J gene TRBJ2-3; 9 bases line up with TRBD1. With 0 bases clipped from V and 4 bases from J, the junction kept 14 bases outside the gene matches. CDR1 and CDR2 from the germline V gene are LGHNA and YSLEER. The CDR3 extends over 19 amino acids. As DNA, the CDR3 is TGCGCCAGCAGCCAAGATTTTCACACCGGGACAGGGTTCCCAGATACGCAGTATTTT. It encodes CASSQDFHTGTGFPDTQYF.

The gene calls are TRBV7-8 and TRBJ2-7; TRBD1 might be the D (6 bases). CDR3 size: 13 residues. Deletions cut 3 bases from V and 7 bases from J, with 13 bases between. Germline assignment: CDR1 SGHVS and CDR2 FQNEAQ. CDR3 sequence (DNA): TGTGCCAGCAGCTTCAAAACAGGGTATGAGCAGTACTTC. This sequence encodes CASSFKTGYEQYF.

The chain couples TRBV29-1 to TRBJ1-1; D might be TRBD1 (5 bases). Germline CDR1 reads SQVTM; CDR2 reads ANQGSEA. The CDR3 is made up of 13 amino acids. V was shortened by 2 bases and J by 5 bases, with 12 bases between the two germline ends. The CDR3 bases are TGCAGCGTTGAATCGGGGGTTTTGACTGAAGCTTTCTTT. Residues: CSVESGVLTEAFF. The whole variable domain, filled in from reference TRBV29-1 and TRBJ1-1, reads SAVISQKPSRDICQRGTSLTIQCQVDSQVTMMFWYRQQPGQSLTLIATANQGSEATYESGFVIDKFPISRPNLTFSTLTVSNMSPEDSSIYLCSVESGVLTEAFFGQGTRLTVV.

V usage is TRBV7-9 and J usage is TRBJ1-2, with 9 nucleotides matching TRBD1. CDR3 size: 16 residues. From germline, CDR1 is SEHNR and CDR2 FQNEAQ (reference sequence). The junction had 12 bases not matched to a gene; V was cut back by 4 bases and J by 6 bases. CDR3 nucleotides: TGTGCCAGCAGCTACCATAGACAGGGGGATATCAATGGCTACACCTTC. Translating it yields CASSYHRQGDINGYTF. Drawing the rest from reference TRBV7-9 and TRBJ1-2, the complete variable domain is DTGVSQNPRHKITKRGQNVTFRCDPISEHNRLYWYRQTLGQGPEFLTYFQNEAQLEKSRLLSDRFSAERPKGSFSTLEIQRTEQGDSAMYLCASSYHRQGDINGYTFGSGTRLTVV.

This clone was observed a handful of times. CDR3 protein: CASSSTPSYEQYF. For the CDR3, the DNA is TGTGCCAGCAGCTCAACTCCATCCTACGAGCAGTACTTC. V and J are TRBV12-1 and TRBJ2-7; TRBD2 is the table's D call, not checked against the DNA. TRBV12-1 has pseudogene status. The CDR3 has 13 residues.

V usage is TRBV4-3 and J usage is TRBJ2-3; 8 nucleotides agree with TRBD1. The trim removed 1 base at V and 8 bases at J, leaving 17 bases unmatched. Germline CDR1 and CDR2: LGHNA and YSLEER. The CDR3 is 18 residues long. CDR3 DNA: TGCGCCAGCAGCCAAGTAGCCAGGGTAGTCCTTACAGGGGGTACGCAGTATTTT. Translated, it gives CASSQVARVVLTGGTQYF.

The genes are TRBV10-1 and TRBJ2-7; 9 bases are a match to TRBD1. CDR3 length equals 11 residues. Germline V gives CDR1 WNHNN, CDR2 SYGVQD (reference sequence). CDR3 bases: TGCTCACAGGGGGCGGCATACGAGCAGTACTTC. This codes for CSQGAAYEQYF.

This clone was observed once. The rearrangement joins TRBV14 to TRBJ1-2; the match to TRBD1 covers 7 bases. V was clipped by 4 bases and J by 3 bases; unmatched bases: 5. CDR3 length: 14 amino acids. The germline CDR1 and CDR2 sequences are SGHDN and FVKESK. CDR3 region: CASSLEGQDYGYTF. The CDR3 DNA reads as TGTGCCAGCAGCCTTGAAGGACAGGACTATGGCTACACCTTC.

CDR3 DNA sequence: TGTGCCAGCAAGTGGGGACACCCTTCCTCTAACACTGAAGCTTTCTTT. Protein sequence: CASKWGHPSSNTEAFF. The chain has TRBV27 and TRBJ1-1; possibly TRBD1 for D (6 bases). V shed 7 bases and J shed 2 bases, with 20 bases lying between them. The V gene's germline CDR1 is MNHEY and CDR2 SMNVEV (reference sequence). The CDR3 runs 16 residues.

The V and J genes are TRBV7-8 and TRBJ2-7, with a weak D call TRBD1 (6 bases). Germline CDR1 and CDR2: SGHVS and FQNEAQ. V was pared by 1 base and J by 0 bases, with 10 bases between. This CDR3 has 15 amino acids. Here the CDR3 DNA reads TGTGCCAGCAGCTTAGAAGGGACATACTCCTACGAGCAGTACTTC. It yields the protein CASSLEGTYSYEQYF.

The CDR3 is CASSLECRDRVKNEQFF. CDR3 coding DNA: TGTGCCAGCAGCTTAGAGTGTAGGGACAGGGTCAAAAATGAGCAGTTCTTC. V usage is TRBV7-9 and J usage is TRBJ2-1; 9 positions match TRBD1. The germline V gene has CDR1 SEHNR and CDR2 FQNEAQ (reference sequence). J lost 7 bases, V lost 1 base, and 11 bases had no gene match. The CDR3 is made up of 17 amino acids.

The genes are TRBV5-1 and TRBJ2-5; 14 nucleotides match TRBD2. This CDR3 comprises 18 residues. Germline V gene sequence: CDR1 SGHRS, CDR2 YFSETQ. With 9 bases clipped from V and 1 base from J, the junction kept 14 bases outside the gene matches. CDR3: CATRRVGLAGASQETQYF. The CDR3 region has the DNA TGCGCCACAAGGCGGGTGGGACTAGCGGGGGCCAGCCAAGAGACCCAGTACTTC.

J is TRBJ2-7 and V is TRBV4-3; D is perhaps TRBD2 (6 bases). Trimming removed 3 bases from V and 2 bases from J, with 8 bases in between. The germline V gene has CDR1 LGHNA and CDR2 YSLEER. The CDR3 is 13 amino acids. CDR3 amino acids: CASSQEGTYEQYF. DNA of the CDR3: TGCGCCAGCAGCCAGGAGGGGACCTACGAGCAGTACTTC.

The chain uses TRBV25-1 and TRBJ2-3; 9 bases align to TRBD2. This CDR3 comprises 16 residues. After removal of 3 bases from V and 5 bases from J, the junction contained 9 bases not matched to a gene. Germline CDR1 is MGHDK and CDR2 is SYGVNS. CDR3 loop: CASSESGGGAQDTQYF. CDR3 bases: TGTGCCAGCAGTGAGTCTGGCGGGGGGGCCCAAGATACGCAGTATTTT. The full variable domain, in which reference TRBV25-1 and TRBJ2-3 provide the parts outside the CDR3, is EADIYQTPRYLVIGTGKKITLECSQTMGHDKMYWYQQDPGMELHLIHYSYGVNSTEKGDLSSESTVSRIRTEHFPLTLESARPSHTSQYLCASSESGGGAQDTQYFGPGTRLTVL.

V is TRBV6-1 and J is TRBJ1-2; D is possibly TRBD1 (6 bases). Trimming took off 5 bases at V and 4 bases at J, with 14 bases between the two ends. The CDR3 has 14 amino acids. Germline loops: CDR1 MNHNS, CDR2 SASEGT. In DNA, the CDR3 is TGTGCCAGCAGTTCGAAACAGGGATTCTATGGCTACACCTTC. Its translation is CASSSKQGFYGYTF.

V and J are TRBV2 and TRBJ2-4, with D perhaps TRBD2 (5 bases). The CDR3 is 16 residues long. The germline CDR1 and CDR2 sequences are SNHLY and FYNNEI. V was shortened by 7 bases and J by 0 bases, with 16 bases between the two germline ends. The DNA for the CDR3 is TGTGCCAGCATGTTCCGGGATCCCTTAGCCAAAAACATTCAGTACTTC. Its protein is CASMFRDPLAKNIQYF.

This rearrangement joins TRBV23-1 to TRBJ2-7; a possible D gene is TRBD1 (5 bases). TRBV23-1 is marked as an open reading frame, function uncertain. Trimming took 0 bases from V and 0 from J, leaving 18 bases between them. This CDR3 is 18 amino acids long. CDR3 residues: CASSQSGAWKCYSYEQYF. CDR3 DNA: TGCGCCAGCAGTCAATCAGGGGCTTGGAAATGCTACTCCTACGAGCAGTACTTC.

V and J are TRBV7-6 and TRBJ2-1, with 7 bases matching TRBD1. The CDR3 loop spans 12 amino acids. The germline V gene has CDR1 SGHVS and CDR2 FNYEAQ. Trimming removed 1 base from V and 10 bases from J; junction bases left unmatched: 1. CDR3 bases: TGTGCCAGCAGCTTAGGGACAGGAGAGCAGTTCTTC. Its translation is CASSLGTGEQFF.

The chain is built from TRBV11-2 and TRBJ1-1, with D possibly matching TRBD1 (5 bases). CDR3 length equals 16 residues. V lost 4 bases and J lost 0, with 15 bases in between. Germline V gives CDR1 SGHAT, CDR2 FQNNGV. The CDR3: CASSSFWTDMNTEAFF. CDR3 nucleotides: TGTGCCAGCAGCTCTTTCTGGACGGACATGAACACTGAAGCTTTCTTT.

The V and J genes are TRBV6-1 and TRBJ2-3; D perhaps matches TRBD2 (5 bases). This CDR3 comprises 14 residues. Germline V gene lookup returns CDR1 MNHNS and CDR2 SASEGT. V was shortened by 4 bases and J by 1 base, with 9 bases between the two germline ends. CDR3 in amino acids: CASSGLLRTDTQYF. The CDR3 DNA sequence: TGTGCCAGCAGTGGACTACTCCGCACAGATACGCAGTATTTT.

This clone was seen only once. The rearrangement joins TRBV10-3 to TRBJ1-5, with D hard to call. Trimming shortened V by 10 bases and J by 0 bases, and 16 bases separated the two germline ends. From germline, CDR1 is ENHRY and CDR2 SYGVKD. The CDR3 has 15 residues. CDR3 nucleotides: TGTGCCACTGGAGGGAACGCGAATAGCAATCAGCCCCAGCATTTT. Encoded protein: CATGGNANSNQPQHF.